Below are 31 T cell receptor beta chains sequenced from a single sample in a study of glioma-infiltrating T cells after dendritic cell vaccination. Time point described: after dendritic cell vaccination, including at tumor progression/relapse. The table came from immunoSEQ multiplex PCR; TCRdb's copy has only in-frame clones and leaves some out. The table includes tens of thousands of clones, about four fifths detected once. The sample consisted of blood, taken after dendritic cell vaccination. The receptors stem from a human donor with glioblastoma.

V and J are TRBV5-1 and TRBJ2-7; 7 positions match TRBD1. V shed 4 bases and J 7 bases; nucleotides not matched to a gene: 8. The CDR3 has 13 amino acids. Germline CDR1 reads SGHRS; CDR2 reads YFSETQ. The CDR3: CASSRDRESEQYF. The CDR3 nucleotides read TGCGCCAGCAGCCGGGACAGAGAATCGGAGCAGTACTTC.

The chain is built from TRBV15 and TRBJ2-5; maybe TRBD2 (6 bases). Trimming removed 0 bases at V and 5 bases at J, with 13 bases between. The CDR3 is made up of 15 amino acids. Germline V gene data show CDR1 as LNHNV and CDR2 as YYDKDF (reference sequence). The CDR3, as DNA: TGTGCCACCAGCAGAGATTTCCCGGAGGGGGAGACCCAGTACTTC. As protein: CATSRDFPEGETQYF. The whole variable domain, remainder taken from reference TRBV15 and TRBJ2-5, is DAMVIQNPRYQVTQFGKPVTLSCSQTLNHNVMYWYQQKSSQAPKLLFHYYDKDFNNEADTPDNFQSRRPNTSFCFLDIRSPGLGDTAMYLCATSRDFPEGETQYFGPGTRLLVL.

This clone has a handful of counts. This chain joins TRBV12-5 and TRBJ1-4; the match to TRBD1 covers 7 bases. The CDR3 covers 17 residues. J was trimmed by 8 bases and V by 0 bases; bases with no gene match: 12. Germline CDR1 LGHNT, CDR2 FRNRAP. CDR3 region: CASGLVKGAGLSEKLFF. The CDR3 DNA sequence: TGTGCTAGTGGTTTGGTTAAGGGGGCAGGGCTTTCCGAAAAACTGTTTTTT.

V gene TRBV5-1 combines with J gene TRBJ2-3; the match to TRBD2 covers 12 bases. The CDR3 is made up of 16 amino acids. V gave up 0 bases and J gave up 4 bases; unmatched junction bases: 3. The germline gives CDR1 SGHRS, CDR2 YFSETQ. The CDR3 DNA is TGCGCCAGCAGCTTGGTACTAGCGGGGGGTTCAGATACGCAGTATTTT. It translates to CASSLVLAGGSDTQYF. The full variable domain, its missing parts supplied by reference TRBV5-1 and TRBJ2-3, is KAGVTQTPRYLIKTRGQQVTLSCSPISGHRSVSWYQQTPGQGLQFLFEYFSETQRNKGNFPGRFSGRQFSNSRSEMNVSTLELGDSALYLCASSLVLAGGSDTQYFGPGTRLTVL.

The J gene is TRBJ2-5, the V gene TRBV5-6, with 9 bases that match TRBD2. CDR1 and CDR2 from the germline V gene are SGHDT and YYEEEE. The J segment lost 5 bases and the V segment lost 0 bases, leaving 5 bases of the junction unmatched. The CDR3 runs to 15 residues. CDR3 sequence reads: CASSLGRRGGETQYF. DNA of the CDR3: TGTGCCAGCAGCTTGGGGCGGCGGGGGGGCGAGACCCAGTACTTC.

CDR3 sequence reads: CASSLNRGQSTDTQYF. The CDR3, as DNA: TGTGCCAGCAGCCTCAACAGGGGGCAAAGCACAGATACGCAGTATTTT. This chain joins TRBV7-3 and TRBJ2-3; 9 bases fit TRBD1. The V segment lost 5 bases and the J segment 0 bases; nucleotides outside the gene matches: 6. Looked up from germline, CDR1 is SGHTA and CDR2 is FQGTGA. CDR3 length: 16 amino acids.

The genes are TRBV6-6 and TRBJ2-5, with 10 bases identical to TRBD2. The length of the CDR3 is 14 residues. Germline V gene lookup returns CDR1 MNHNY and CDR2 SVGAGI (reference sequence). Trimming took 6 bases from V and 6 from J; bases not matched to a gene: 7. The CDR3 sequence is CASRPGTSVQTQYF. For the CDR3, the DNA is TGTGCCAGCAGACCCGGGACTAGCGTCCAGACCCAGTACTTC.

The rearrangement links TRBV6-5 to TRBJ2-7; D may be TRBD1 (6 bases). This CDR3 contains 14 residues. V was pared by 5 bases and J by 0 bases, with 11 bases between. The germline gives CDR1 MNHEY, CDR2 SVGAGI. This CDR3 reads CASSPGTYSYEQYF. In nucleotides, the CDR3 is TGTGCCAGCAGTCCCGGGACATACTCCTACGAGCAGTACTTC.

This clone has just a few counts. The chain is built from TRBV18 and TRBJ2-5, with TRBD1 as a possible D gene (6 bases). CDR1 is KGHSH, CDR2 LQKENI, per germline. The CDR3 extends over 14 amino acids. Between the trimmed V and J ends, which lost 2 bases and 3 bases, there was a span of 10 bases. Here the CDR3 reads CASSPTRDKETQYF. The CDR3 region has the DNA TGTGCCAGCTCACCAACTCGGGACAAAGAGACCCAGTACTTC.

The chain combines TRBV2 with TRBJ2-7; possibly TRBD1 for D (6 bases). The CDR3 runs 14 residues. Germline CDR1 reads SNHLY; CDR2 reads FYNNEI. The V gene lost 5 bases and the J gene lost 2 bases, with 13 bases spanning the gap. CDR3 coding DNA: TGTGCCAGCAGTACAGGGTCGAGAACCTACGAGCAGTACTTC. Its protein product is CASSTGSRTYEQYF.

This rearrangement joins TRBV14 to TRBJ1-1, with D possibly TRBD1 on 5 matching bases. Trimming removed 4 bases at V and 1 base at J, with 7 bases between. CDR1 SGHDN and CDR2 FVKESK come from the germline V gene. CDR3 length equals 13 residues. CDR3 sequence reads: CASSPGQNTEAFF. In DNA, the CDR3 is TGTGCCAGCAGCCCCGGACAGAACACTGAAGCTTTCTTT.

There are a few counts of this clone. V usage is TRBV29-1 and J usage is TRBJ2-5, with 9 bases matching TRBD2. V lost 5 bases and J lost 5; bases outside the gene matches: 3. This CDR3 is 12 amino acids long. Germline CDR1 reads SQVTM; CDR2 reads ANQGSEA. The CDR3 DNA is TGCAGCGTTTTAGCGGGGGAGGAGACCCAGTACTTC. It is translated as CSVLAGEETQYF.

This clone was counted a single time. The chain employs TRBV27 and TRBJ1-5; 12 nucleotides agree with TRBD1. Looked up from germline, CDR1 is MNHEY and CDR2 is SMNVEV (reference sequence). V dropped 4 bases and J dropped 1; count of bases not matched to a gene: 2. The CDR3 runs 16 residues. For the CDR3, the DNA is TGTGCCAGCAGTTGGGGGACAGGGGGCAGCAATCAGCCCCAGCATTTT. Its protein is CASSWGTGGSNQPQHF.

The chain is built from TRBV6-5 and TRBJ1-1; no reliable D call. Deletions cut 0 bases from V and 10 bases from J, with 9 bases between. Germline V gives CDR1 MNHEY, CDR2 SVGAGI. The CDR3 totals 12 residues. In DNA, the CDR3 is TGTGCCAGCAGTTACTCGGGCCCGGCAGCTTTCTTT. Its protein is CASSYSGPAAFF.

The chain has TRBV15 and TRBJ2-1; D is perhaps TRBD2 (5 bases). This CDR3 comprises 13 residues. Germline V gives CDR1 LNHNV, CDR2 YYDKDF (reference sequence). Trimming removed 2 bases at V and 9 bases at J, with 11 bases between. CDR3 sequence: CATSRKGVAEQFF. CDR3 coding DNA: TGTGCCACCAGCAGAAAGGGAGTAGCTGAGCAGTTCTTC. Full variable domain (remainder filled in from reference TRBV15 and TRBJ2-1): DAMVIQNPRYQVTQFGKPVTLSCSQTLNHNVMYWYQQKSSQAPKLLFHYYDKDFNNEADTPDNFQSRRPNTSFCFLDIRSPGLGDTAMYLCATSRKGVAEQFFGPGTRLTVL.

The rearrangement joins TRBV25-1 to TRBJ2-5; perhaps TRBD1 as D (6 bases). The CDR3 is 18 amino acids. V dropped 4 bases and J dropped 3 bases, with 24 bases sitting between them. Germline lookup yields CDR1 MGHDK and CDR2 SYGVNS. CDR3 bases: TGTGCCAGCAGTGCGGGTGCCCGGGACAAGACTATGAAAGAGACCCAGTACTTC. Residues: CASSAGARDKTMKETQYF.

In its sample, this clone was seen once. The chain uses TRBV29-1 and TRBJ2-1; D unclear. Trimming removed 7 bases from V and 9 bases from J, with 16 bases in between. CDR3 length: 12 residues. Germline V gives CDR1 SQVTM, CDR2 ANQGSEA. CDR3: CSGSPTEVEQFF. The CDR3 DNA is TGCAGCGGCTCCCCGACCGAGGTTGAGCAGTTCTTC.

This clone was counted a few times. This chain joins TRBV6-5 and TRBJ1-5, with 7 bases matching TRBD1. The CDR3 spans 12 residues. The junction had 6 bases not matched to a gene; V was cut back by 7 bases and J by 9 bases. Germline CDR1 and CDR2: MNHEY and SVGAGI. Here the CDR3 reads CASNPPGGPQHF. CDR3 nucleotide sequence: TGTGCCAGCAACCCACCAGGGGGGCCCCAGCATTTT.

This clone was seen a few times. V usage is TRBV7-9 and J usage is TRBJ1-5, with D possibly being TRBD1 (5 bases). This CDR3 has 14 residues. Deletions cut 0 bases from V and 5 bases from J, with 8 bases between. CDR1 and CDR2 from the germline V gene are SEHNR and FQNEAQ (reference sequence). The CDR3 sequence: CASSLATDYQPQHF. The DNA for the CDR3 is TGTGCCAGCAGCTTAGCGACAGATTATCAGCCCCAGCATTTT.

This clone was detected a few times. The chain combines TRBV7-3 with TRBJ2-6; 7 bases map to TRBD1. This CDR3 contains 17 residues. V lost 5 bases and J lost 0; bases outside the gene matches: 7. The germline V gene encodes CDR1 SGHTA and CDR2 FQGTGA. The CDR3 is CASSPGQDRSGANVLTF. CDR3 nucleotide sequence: TGTGCCAGCAGCCCCGGACAGGACCGCTCTGGGGCCAACGTCCTGACTTTC.

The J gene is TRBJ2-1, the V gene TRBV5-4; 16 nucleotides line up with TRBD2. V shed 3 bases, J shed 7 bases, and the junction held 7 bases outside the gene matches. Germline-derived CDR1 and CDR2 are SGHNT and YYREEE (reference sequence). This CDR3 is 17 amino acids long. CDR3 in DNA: TGTGCCAGCAGCTCGGGACTAGCGGGGGGGCTTAAGAATGAGCAGTTCTTC. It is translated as CASSSGLAGGLKNEQFF.

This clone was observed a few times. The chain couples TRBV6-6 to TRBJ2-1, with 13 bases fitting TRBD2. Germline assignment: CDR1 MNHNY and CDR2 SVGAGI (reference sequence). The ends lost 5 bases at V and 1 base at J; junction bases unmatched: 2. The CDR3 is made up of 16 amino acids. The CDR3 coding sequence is TGTGCCAGCAGTCGACTAGCGGGGGGATCCTACAATGAGCAGTTCTTC. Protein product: CASSRLAGGSYNEQFF.

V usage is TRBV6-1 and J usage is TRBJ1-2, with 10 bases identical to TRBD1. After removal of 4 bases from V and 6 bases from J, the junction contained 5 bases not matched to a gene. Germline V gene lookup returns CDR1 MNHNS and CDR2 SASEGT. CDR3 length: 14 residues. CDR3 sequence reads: CASSGQGAEDGYTF. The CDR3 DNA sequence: TGTGCCAGCAGTGGACAGGGGGCTGAGGATGGCTACACCTTC.

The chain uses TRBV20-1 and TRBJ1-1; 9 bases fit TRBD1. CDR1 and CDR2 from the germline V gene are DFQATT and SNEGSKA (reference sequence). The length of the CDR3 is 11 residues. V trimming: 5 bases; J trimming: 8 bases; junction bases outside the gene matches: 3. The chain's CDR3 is CSAGGQGEAFF. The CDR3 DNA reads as TGCAGTGCTGGTGGACAGGGGGAAGCTTTCTTT.

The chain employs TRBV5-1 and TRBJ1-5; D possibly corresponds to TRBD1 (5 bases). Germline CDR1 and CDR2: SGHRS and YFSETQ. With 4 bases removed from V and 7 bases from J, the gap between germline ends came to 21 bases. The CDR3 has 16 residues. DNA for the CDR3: TGCGCCAGCAGCCCCCTGGGGGGGTCCCCAGGGCAGCCCCAGCATTTT. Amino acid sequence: CASSPLGGSPGQPQHF.

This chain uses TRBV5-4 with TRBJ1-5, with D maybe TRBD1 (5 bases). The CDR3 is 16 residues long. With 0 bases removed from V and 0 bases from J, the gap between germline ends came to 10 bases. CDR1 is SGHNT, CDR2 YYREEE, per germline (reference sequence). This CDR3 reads CASSLDGGSSNQPQHF. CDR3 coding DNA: TGTGCCAGCAGCTTGGACGGGGGGAGTAGCAATCAGCCCCAGCATTTT. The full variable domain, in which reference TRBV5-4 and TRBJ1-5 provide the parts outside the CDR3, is ETGVTQSPTHLIKTRGQQVTLRCSSQSGHNTVSWYQQALGQGPQFIFQYYREEENGRGNFPPRFSGLQFPNYSSELNVNALELDDSALYLCASSLDGGSSNQPQHFGDGTRLSIL.

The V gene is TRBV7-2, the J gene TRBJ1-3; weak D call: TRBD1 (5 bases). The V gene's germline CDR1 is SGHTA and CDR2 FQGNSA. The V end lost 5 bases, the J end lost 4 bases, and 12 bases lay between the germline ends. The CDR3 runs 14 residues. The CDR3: CASSSSSGGNTIYF. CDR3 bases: TGTGCCAGCAGCAGTAGCTCAGGGGGAAACACCATATATTTT.

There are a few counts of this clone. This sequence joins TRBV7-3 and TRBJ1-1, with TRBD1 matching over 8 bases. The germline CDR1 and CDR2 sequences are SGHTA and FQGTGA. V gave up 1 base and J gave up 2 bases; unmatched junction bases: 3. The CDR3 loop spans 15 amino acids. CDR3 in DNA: TGTGCCAGCAGCTTAATAGGGACAGGCAACACTGAAGCTTTCTTT. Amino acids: CASSLIGTGNTEAFF.

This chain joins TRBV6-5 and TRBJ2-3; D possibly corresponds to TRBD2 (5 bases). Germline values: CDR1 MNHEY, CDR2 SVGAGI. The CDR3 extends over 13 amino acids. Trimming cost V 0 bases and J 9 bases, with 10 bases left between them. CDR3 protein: CASSYSPSGTQYF. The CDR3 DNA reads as TGTGCCAGCAGTTACTCTCCGTCGGGGACGCAGTATTTT.

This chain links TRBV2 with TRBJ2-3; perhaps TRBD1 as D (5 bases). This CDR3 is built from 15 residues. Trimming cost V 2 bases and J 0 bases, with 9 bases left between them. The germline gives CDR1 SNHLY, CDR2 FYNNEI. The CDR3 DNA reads TGTGCCAGCAGTGAACAGGGATCTAGCACAGATACGCAGTATTTT. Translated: CASSEQGSSTDTQYF. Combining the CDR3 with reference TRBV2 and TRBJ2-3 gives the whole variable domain EPEVTQTPSHQVTQMGQEVILRCVPISNHLYFYWYRQILGQKVEFLVSFYNNEISEKSEIFDDQFSVERPDGSNFTLKIRSTKLEDSAMYFCASSEQGSSTDTQYFGPGTRLTVL.

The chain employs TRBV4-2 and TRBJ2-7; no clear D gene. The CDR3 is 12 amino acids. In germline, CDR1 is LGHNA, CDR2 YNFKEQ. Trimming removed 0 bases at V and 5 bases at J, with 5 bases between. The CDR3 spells CASSQDRDEQYF. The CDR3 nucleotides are TGTGCCAGCAGCCAAGACCGGGACGAGCAGTACTTC.